The source of this TCR beta chain is a study of CD8 T cells in ankylosing spondylitis. The V gene lost 4 bases and the J gene lost 3 bases, with 13 bases spanning the gap. The CDR3 has 15 residues. Germline V gene sequence: CDR1 SGHRS, CDR2 YFSETQ. Study results and limitations: As for the disease-linked clones, they showed a CD8+ phenotype and occurred at relatively low frequencies in peripheral blood. Past studies reported some motif variants in reactive arthritis synovial fluid and blood. The study identified a TCR beta motif of about eight highly homologous variants that appeared characteristic of ankylosing spondylitis blood. Matched ankylosing spondylitis synovial fluid reportedly showed significant enrichment of disease-linked clones.

Quantitative molecular-barcoded 5'-RACE generated the TCR beta libraries. MiXCR, run by TCRdb on the 5' RACE reads, gives a single entry per CDR3 protein. The repertoire holds some 450,000 distinct CDR3 sequences, with roughly 18% as singletons. This clonotype has just a few counts. The antigen remains undetermined. Source material: blood, either unsorted or a sorted T cell fraction (not recorded which). The sequence was collected from a male donor with ankylosing spondylitis. The chain employs TRBV5-1 and TRBJ1-4, with D maybe TRBD1 (5 bases). CDR3 region: CASSLEGWANEKLFF. The CDR3 coding sequence is TGCGCCAGCAGCCTTGAGGGGTGGGCTAATGAAAAACTGTTTTTT.